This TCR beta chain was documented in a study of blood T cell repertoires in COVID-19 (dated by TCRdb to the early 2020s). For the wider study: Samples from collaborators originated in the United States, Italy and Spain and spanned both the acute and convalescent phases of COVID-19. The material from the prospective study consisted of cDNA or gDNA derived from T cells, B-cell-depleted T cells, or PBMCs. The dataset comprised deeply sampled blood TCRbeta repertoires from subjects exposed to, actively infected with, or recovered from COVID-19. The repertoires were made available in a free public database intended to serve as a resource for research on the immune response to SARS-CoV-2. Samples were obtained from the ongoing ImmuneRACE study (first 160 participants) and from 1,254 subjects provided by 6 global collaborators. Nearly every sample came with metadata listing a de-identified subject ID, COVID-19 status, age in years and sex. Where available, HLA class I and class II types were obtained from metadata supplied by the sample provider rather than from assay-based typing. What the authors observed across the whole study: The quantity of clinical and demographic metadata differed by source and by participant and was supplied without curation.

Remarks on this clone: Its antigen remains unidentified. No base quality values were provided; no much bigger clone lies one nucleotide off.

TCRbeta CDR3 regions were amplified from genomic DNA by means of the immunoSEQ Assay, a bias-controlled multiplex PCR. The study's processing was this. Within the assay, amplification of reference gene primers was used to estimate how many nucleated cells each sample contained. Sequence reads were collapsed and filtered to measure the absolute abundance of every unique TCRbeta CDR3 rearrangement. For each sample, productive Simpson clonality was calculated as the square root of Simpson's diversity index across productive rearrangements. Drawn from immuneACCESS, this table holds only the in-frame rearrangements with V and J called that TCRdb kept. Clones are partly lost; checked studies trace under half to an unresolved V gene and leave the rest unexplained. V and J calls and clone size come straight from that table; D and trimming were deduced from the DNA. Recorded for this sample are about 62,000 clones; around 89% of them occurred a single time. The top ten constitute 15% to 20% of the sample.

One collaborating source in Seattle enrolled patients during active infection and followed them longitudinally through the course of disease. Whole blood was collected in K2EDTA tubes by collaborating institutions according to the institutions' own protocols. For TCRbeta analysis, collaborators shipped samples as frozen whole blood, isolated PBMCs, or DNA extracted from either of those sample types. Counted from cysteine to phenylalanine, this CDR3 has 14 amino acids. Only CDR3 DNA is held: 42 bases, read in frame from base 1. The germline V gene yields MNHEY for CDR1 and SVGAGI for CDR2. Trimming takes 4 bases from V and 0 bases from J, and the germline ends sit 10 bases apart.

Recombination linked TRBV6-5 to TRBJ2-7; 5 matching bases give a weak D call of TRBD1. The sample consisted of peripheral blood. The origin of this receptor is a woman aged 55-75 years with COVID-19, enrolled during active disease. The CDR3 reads CASSSDRRSYEQYF. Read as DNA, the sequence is TGTGCCAGCAGTTCCGACAGACGCTCCTACGAGCAGTACTTC.